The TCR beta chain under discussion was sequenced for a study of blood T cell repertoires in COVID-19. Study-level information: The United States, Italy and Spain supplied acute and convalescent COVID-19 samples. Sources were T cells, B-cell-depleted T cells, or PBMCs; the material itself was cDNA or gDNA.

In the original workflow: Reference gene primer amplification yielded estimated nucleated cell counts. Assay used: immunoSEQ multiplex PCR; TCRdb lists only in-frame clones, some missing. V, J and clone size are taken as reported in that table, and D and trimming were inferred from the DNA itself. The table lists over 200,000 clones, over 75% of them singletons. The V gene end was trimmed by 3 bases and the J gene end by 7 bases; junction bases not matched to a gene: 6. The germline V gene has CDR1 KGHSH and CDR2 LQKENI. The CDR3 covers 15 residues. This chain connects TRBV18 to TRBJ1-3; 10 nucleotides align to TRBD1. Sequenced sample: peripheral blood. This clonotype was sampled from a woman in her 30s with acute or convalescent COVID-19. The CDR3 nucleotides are TGTGCCAGCTCACCGGGACAGGGGATTGGGAACACCATATATTTT. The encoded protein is CASSPGQGIGNTIYF.